The rows below give T cell receptor beta chains drawn from one sample of a study of early T cells in non-severe SARS-CoV-2 infection. TCRdb redid the calling of the 5' RACE reads with MiXCR, one entry per CDR3 protein. This table has more than 95,000 distinct CDR3 sequences, about 10% appearing once. Sequenced here: whole blood, sampled at baseline. Receptors were obtained from an adult who was a healthcare worker with PCR-confirmed SARS-CoV-2 infection or an uninfected control (not recorded which). Each CDR3 is given with its conserved first and last residue. The D gene is left open where the match is weak. The size entry is marked missing in some rows and otherwise reads once, few, many or a size class.

v_call: TRBV28
j_call: TRBJ2-3
d_call: TRBD2
clone_size: many
cdr3_nt: TGTGCCAGCACCAACGGGGGGGCCACAACCGATACGCAGTATTTT
cdr3_aa: CASTNGGATTDTQYF

v_call: TRBV7-2
j_call: TRBJ2-7
d_call: TRBD2
clone_size: many
cdr3_nt: TGTGCCAGCAGCTTAGACCAGCGGGAGTCGGGCGAGCAGTACTTC
cdr3_aa: CASSLDQRESGEQYF

v_call: TRBV19
j_call: TRBJ2-1
d_call: TRBD1
clone_size: few
cdr3_nt: TGTGCCAGTACCCTCGGGACAGGGCGTAATGAGCAGTTCTTC
cdr3_aa: CASTLGTGRNEQFF

v_call: TRBV6-6
j_call: TRBJ2-7
d_call: -
clone_size: -
cdr3_nt: TGTGCCAGCAGTCCCCCGGCAGGGGTCGAGCAGTACTTC
cdr3_aa: CASSPPAGVEQYF

v_call: TRBV7-8
j_call: TRBJ2-7
d_call: TRBD1
clone_size: -
cdr3_nt: TGTGCCAGCAGCTACAGCACCGGGACAGGAAGCTACGAGCAGTACTTC
cdr3_aa: CASSYSTGTGSYEQYF

v_call: TRBV7-9
j_call: TRBJ1-1
d_call: -
clone_size: few
cdr3_nt: TGTGCCAGCAGCTCATCCCGAGGGGGGGCTGAGAACACTGAAGCTTTCTTT
cdr3_aa: CASSSSRGGAENTEAFF

v_call: TRBV7-3
j_call: TRBJ2-5
d_call: TRBD2
clone_size: many
cdr3_nt: TGTGCCAGCAGCTTAGGAGCGGGAGAGATCGAGACCCAGTACTTC
cdr3_aa: CASSLGAGEIETQYF

v_call: TRBV6-5
j_call: TRBJ1-1
d_call: TRBD1
clone_size: -
cdr3_nt: TGTGCCAGCAGTTACTCGGGGACAGGGGCTGAAGCTTTCTTT
cdr3_aa: CASSYSGTGAEAFF

v_call: TRBV9
j_call: TRBJ2-5
d_call: -
clone_size: few
cdr3_nt: TGTGCCAGCAGCGTAGGGGGAACAAACCAAGAGACCCAGTACTTC
cdr3_aa: CASSVGGTNQETQYF

v_call: TRBV10-2
j_call: TRBJ1-5
d_call: -
clone_size: -
cdr3_nt: TGCGCCAGCAGTGAGTCGCAGGACCAGCAGCATTTT
cdr3_aa: CASSESQDQQHF

v_call: TRBV5-1
j_call: TRBJ2-1
d_call: -
clone_size: -
cdr3_nt: TGCGCCAGCATCAAAGACGGTACCTCCTACAATGAGCAGTTCTTC
cdr3_aa: CASIKDGTSYNEQFF

v_call: TRBV20-1
j_call: TRBJ1-2
d_call: -
clone_size: few
cdr3_nt: TGCAGTGCCCGCCAAGGGGCAGGAACCTATGGCTACACCTTC
cdr3_aa: CSARQGAGTYGYTF

v_call: TRBV7-2
j_call: TRBJ2-1
d_call: -
clone_size: few
cdr3_nt: TGTGCCAGCTGCTTAGACGAGAATGAGCAGTTCTTC
cdr3_aa: CASCLDENEQFF

v_call: TRBV4-1
j_call: TRBJ2-4
d_call: -
clone_size: many
cdr3_nt: TGCGCCAGCAGCCAAGCGGGGACCAAAAACATTCAGTACTTC
cdr3_aa: CASSQAGTKNIQYF

v_call: TRBV19
j_call: TRBJ2-7
d_call: -
clone_size: -
cdr3_nt: TGTGCCAGTAGTATAGCTTCTGGTCTTAGCTACGAGCAGTACTTC
cdr3_aa: CASSIASGLSYEQYF

v_call: TRBV9
j_call: TRBJ2-7
d_call: TRBD1
clone_size: few
cdr3_nt: TGTGCCAGCAGCGTAGTGGAGTTTCGTGGGACAGGGGGCTGCGAGCAGTACTTC
cdr3_aa: CASSVVEFRGTGGCEQYF

v_call: TRBV7-3
j_call: TRBJ1-5
d_call: -
clone_size: few
cdr3_nt: TGTGCCAGCAGCTTGACGGTAGATCAGCCCCAGCATTTT
cdr3_aa: CASSLTVDQPQHF

v_call: TRBV6-5
j_call: TRBJ2-2
d_call: -
clone_size: -
cdr3_nt: TGTGCCAGCAGTTATGATCGAGCGACCGGGGAGCTGTTTTTT
cdr3_aa: CASSYDRATGELFF

v_call: TRBV11-2
j_call: TRBJ1-1
d_call: TRBD1
clone_size: many
cdr3_nt: TGTGCCAGCAGCTTAGCGCAGGGGGCTGAAGCTTTCTTT
cdr3_aa: CASSLAQGAEAFF

v_call: TRBV7-2
j_call: TRBJ2-3
d_call: TRBD2
clone_size: -
cdr3_nt: TGTGCCAGCAGCTTAGTGGCTAGCGGGGGCAGCACAGATACGCAGTATTTT
cdr3_aa: CASSLVASGGSTDTQYF

v_call: TRBV2
j_call: TRBJ1-1
d_call: -
clone_size: -
cdr3_nt: TGTGCCAGCAGTTGGGGGAACACTGAAGCTTTCTTT
cdr3_aa: CASSWGNTEAFF

v_call: TRBV6-1
j_call: TRBJ1-1
d_call: -
clone_size: -
cdr3_nt: TGTGCCAGCAGTGAAGGGAGAAAGGTGAACACTGAAGCTTTCTTT
cdr3_aa: CASSEGRKVNTEAFF

v_call: TRBV20-1
j_call: TRBJ2-1
d_call: TRBD2
clone_size: -
cdr3_nt: TGCAGTGCGTGGACTAGCGGGAGCAAGAGCTCCTACAATGAGCAGTTCTTC
cdr3_aa: CSAWTSGSKSSYNEQFF

v_call: TRBV9
j_call: TRBJ2-3
d_call: TRBD1
clone_size: -
cdr3_nt: TGTGCCAGCAGCGTAAGTCCCAGGGGGACAGATACGCAGTATTTT
cdr3_aa: CASSVSPRGTDTQYF

v_call: TRBV3-1
j_call: TRBJ2-1
d_call: -
clone_size: few
cdr3_nt: TGTGCCAGCAGCCAAGAAAGAGTAGCCAATGAGCAGTTCTTC
cdr3_aa: CASSQERVANEQFF

v_call: TRBV5-1
j_call: TRBJ2-5
d_call: -
clone_size: few
cdr3_nt: TGCGCCAGCAGCCTCACTTGGGAGACCCAGTACTTC
cdr3_aa: CASSLTWETQYF

v_call: TRBV12-3/TRBV12-4
j_call: TRBJ2-3
d_call: TRBD2
clone_size: -
cdr3_nt: TGTGCCAGCGGCGGGAGAGACCCAGATACGCAGTATTTT
cdr3_aa: CASGGRDPDTQYF

v_call: TRBV20-1
j_call: TRBJ2-1
d_call: -
clone_size: many
cdr3_nt: TGCAGTGCTAGAGACCCTAGAAAGAACTACAATGAGCAGTTCTTC
cdr3_aa: CSARDPRKNYNEQFF

v_call: TRBV7-3
j_call: TRBJ2-3
d_call: TRBD2
clone_size: many
cdr3_nt: TGTGCCAGCAGCGGGTCGGCGGGAGGGCCGACAGATACGCAGTATTTT
cdr3_aa: CASSGSAGGPTDTQYF

v_call: TRBV5-5
j_call: TRBJ2-1
d_call: -
clone_size: -
cdr3_nt: TGTGCCAGCAGCCGCACAGAGAGCTCCTACAATGAGCAGTTCTTC
cdr3_aa: CASSRTESSYNEQFF

v_call: TRBV12-3/TRBV12-4
j_call: TRBJ1-6
d_call: -
clone_size: -
cdr3_nt: TGTGCCAGCAGTTTACTCCGAGGGGATTCACCCCTCCACTTT
cdr3_aa: CASSLLRGDSPLHF

v_call: TRBV11-2
j_call: TRBJ2-1
d_call: TRBD2
clone_size: many
cdr3_nt: TGTGCCAGCAGCAAAGTTAGCGGGAGCTTCGATGAGCAGTTCTTC
cdr3_aa: CASSKVSGSFDEQFF

v_call: TRBV6-5
j_call: TRBJ2-7
d_call: -
clone_size: many
cdr3_nt: TGTGCCAGCAGTTCCCGGGACTCCTCCTACGAGCAGTACTTC
cdr3_aa: CASSSRDSSYEQYF

v_call: TRBV19
j_call: TRBJ2-2
d_call: TRBD1
clone_size: many
cdr3_nt: TGTGCCAGTAGCTCCGGGACAGCTAACACCGGGGAGCTGTTTTTT
cdr3_aa: CASSSGTANTGELFF

v_call: TRBV6-1
j_call: TRBJ2-7
d_call: TRBD2
clone_size: -
cdr3_nt: TGTGCCAGCAGTGCCCGAGATGGGAGCGGGGCTTACGAGCAGTACTTC
cdr3_aa: CASSARDGSGAYEQYF

v_call: TRBV6-6
j_call: TRBJ1-5
d_call: -
clone_size: many
cdr3_nt: TGTGCCAGCAGTTATGCAGGGGAGGATCAGCCCCAGCATTTT
cdr3_aa: CASSYAGEDQPQHF

v_call: TRBV9
j_call: TRBJ2-3
d_call: -
clone_size: many
cdr3_nt: TGTGCCAGCAGCGTAGGGGACGGAGATACGCAGTATTTT
cdr3_aa: CASSVGDGDTQYF

v_call: TRBV10-3
j_call: TRBJ1-1
d_call: -
clone_size: -
cdr3_nt: TGTGCCATCAGTGCCTACGAGGACTCGAACACTGAAGCTTTCTTT
cdr3_aa: CAISAYEDSNTEAFF

v_call: TRBV24-1
j_call: TRBJ2-1
d_call: TRBD2
clone_size: few
cdr3_nt: TGTGCCACCTCTAGCGGGATTAGTGAGCAGTTCTTC
cdr3_aa: CATSSGISEQFF

v_call: TRBV25-1
j_call: TRBJ2-3
d_call: -
clone_size: -
cdr3_nt: TGTGCCAGCAGTTCTATGACTGGGTCGAATACGCAGTATTTT
cdr3_aa: CASSSMTGSNTQYF

v_call: TRBV3-1
j_call: TRBJ2-7
d_call: -
clone_size: many
cdr3_nt: TGTGCCAGCAGCCAAGACTTACCCTACGAGCAGTACTTC
cdr3_aa: CASSQDLPYEQYF

v_call: TRBV7-2
j_call: TRBJ2-7
d_call: -
clone_size: -
cdr3_nt: TGTGCCAGCAGTCATGGGCGGTCCGAGCAGTACTTC
cdr3_aa: CASSHGRSEQYF

v_call: TRBV7-2
j_call: TRBJ2-2
d_call: -
clone_size: many
cdr3_nt: TGTGCCAGCAGTAAAGGATGGAACACCGGGGAGCTGTTTTTT
cdr3_aa: CASSKGWNTGELFF

v_call: TRBV25-1
j_call: TRBJ2-7
d_call: TRBD1
clone_size: many
cdr3_nt: TGTGCCAGCAGTGGACCGGGACAGCTATCCCCCTACGAGCAGTACTTC
cdr3_aa: CASSGPGQLSPYEQYF

v_call: TRBV6-1
j_call: TRBJ1-6
d_call: -
clone_size: many
cdr3_nt: TGTGCCAGCAGTGAATCCACGGGTCAAGATTCACCCCTCCACTTT
cdr3_aa: CASSESTGQDSPLHF

v_call: TRBV20-1
j_call: TRBJ2-7
d_call: TRBD2
clone_size: -
cdr3_nt: TGCAGTGCTCCACGAGCGGGGCGAGCCTACGAGCAGTACTTC
cdr3_aa: CSAPRAGRAYEQYF

v_call: TRBV7-2
j_call: TRBJ2-1
d_call: -
clone_size: many
cdr3_nt: TGTGCCAGCAGCCCCCAAACTAGTTACAATGAGCAGTTCTTC
cdr3_aa: CASSPQTSYNEQFF

v_call: TRBV6-5
j_call: TRBJ2-5
d_call: TRBD1
clone_size: -
cdr3_nt: TGTGCCAGCACCAGACAGGGGGCTTATGCGACCCAGTACTTC
cdr3_aa: CASTRQGAYATQYF

v_call: TRBV20-1
j_call: TRBJ2-3
d_call: -
clone_size: -
cdr3_nt: TGCAGTGCTAGACCGACAGATACGCAGTATTTT
cdr3_aa: CSARPTDTQYF

v_call: TRBV20-1
j_call: TRBJ2-1
d_call: TRBD1
clone_size: many
cdr3_nt: TGCAGTGCTAGAGTATTTGGACAGGGACCCAATGAGCAGTTCTTC
cdr3_aa: CSARVFGQGPNEQFF

v_call: TRBV29-1
j_call: TRBJ2-7
d_call: -
clone_size: many
cdr3_nt: TGCAGCGTTGAAGCCGCCGTCGGGGCGCGGGAGCAGTACTTC
cdr3_aa: CSVEAAVGAREQYF

v_call: TRBV18
j_call: TRBJ2-1
d_call: -
clone_size: many
cdr3_nt: TGTGCCAGCTCAACATCGTCTGGGGGGAACTACAATGAGCAGTTCTTC
cdr3_aa: CASSTSSGGNYNEQFF

v_call: TRBV24-1
j_call: TRBJ2-3
d_call: -
clone_size: -
cdr3_nt: TGTGCCACCGATAGGGGATACCATTTAACAGATACGCAGTATTTT
cdr3_aa: CATDRGYHLTDTQYF

v_call: TRBV6-6
j_call: TRBJ2-2
d_call: -
clone_size: many
cdr3_nt: TGTGCCAGCAGTTTCCCCCAGGGAGTTGGCACCGGGGAGCTGTTTTTT
cdr3_aa: CASSFPQGVGTGELFF